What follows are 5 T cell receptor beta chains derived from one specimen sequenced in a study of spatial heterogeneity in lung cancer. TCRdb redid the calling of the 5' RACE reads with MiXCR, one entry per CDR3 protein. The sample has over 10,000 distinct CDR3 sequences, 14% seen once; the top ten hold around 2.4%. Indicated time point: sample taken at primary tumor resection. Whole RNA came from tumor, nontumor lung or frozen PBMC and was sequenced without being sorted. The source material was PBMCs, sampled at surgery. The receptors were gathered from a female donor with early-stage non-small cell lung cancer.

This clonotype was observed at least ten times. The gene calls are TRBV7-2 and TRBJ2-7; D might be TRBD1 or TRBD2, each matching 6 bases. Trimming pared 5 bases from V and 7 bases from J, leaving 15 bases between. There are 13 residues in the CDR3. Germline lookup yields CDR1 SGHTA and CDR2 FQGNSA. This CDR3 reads CASSPIGGREQYF. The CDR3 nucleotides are TGTGCCAGCAGCCCAATTGGGGGGCGGGAGCAGTACTTC.

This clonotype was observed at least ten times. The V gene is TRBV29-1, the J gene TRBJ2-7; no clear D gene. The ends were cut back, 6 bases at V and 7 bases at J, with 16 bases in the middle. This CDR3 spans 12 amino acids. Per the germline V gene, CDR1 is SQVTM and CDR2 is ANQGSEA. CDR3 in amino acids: CSVTDRLGEQYF. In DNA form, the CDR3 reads TGCAGCGTGACTGACCGTCTGGGGGAGCAGTACTTC.

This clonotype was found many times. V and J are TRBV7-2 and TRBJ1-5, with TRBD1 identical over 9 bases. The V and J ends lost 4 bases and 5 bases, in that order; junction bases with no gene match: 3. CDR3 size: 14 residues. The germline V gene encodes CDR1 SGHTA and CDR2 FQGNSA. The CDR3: CASSYGQGHQPQHF. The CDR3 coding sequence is TGTGCCAGCAGCTACGGACAGGGGCATCAGCCCCAGCATTTT.

The CDR3 spells CSVENGLGALPYNEQFF. CDR3 nucleotide sequence: TGCAGCGTTGAGAACGGGTTAGGGGCTCTCCCCTACAATGAGCAGTTCTTC. V and J are TRBV29-1 and TRBJ2-1; D perhaps matches TRBD1 (5 bases). The V gene's germline CDR1 is SQVTM and CDR2 ANQGSEA. CDR3 length: 17 residues. V lost 3 bases, J lost 2 bases, and 20 bases lay in between.

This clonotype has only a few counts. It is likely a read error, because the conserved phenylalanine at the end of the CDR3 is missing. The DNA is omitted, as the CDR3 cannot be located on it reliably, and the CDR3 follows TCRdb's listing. The CDR3: CASSFEGRIFL. The V call is TRBV12-3 or TRBV12-4, the J call TRBJ2-1; TRBD2, the table's D call, lacks a check against the DNA. Termini included, the CDR3 measures 11 amino acids.